The 2 T cell receptor beta chains given below trace back to one sample, sequenced in a study of shared clonotypes between healthy human individuals (dated by TCRdb to 2018 to 2020). Libraries were constructed by the immunoSEQ multiplex PCR assay. The clones in this table, taken by TCRdb from immuneACCESS, are in-frame only. Not every clone is retained; where verified, under half of the shortfall comes from an unresolved V gene, and the cause of the rest is unknown. Counted in this sample were 110,000 or so clones; under 70% of them appeared once. 20% to 25% of the sample is in the top ten clones. Sample: memory CD8+ T cells sorted from blood. Taken with the paper, the label for cell subset or site translates to: CD45RO+ cells pooled with CCR7-negative TemRA cells. Every receptor here comes from a woman in her 30s in good health.

The V and J genes are TRBV6-4 and TRBJ2-1, with TRBD2 as a possible D gene (5 bases). Trimming removed 1 base from V and 1 base from J, with 8 bases in between. The CDR3 is 15 amino acids. Germline V lookup: CDR1 MRHNA, CDR2 SNTAGT. DNA for the CDR3: TGTGCCAGCAGTGACTTTGGCGGGTCCTACAATGAGCAGTTCTTC. Protein sequence: CASSDFGGSYNEQFF.

The chain links TRBV6-4 to TRBJ2-7; D is perhaps TRBD1 or TRBD2 (6 bases each). The germline V gene has CDR1 MRHNA and CDR2 SNTAGT. The CDR3 runs 14 residues. Trimming removed 7 bases from V and 6 bases from J, with 19 bases in between. CDR3 coding DNA: TGTGCCAGCAAAAAGGACCAGGAGGGGGGCGAGCAGTACTTC. This gives the protein CASKKDQEGGEQYF.